This T cell receptor (beta chain) was sequenced for a study of blood T cell repertoires in COVID-19. The wider study: From the United States, Italy and Spain came samples of acute and convalescent COVID-19.

Trimming took 0 bases from V and 4 from J; bases not matched to a gene: 2. CDR3 length: 15 residues. Looked up from germline, CDR1 is LGHNA and CDR2 is YNFKEQ. In the original analysis: For nucleated cells, counts were estimated from reference gene primer amplification. Method: immunoSEQ multiplex PCR; TCRdb's copy keeps in-frame clones and lacks some. V, J and clone size were drawn from that table, and D and trimming were deduced from the DNA. The sample holds about 260,000 clones; 80% to 90% are singletons and the top ten take 1.5% to 2%. The V gene is TRBV4-2, the J gene TRBJ2-3, with 9 bases lining up with TRBD2. This sequence originates from a man aged 25-45 years with active or convalescent COVID-19. The sequenced sample consisted of peripheral blood. CDR3 loop: CASSQDRGGADTQYF. The CDR3 nucleotides read TGTGCCAGCAGCCAAGATCGCGGGGGGGCAGATACGCAGTATTTT.